Sequencing of this TCR beta chain was carried out in a study of cytomegalovirus exposure and HLA in healthy donors. Findings of the study overall: Being productive about 87% or about 30% of the time was typical of most TCR beta V segments in an earlier analysis. Some V segments could not be told apart, so they were left out, TRBV6-2 and TRBV6-3 among them.

The primer mix had 60 Vbeta and 13 Jbeta primers. Method: immunoSEQ multiplex PCR; TCRdb's copy keeps in-frame clones and lacks some. The sample records roughly 130,000 clones, approximately 72% being singletons. The CDR3 is 15 residues long. Germline V gives CDR1 LGHNA, CDR2 YSLEER. V trimming: 0 bases; J trimming: 3 bases; junction bases outside the gene matches: 4. Concerning this clone itself: Antigen unknown.

This sequence was found in a woman aged 55 to 70 in good health and CMV-seronegative. The sample was PBMCs. This chain uses TRBV4-3 with TRBJ2-7; 8 bases line up with TRBD2. The CDR3 DNA follows: TGCGCCAGCAGCCAAGATCGCCTAGCGGGCTACGAGCAGTACTTC. Translation: CASSQDRLAGYEQYF.